This T cell receptor (beta chain) appears in the sequencing data of a study of metastatic and nonmetastatic thyroid tumors. Notes on this clone: This sequence may be a read error, since a much larger clone differs from it by one base.

Each patient came to thyroid surgery without any prior treatment (of any kind). As originally analysed: Variation in CDR3 across clinicopathological groups served as the basis for constructing a distant-metastasis classifier in papillary thyroid cancer. TCRdb re-clonotyped the PCR reads through MiXCR. TCRdb, rather than the study authors, made the V and J calls. The repertoire has 75,000 to 100,000 clones, roughly 13% of them found once; the top ten carry about 11%. Looked up from germline, CDR1 is SGDLS and CDR2 is YYNGEE. Deletions cut 4 bases from V and 4 bases from J, with 17 bases between. CDR3 size: 15 residues.

V usage is TRBV9 and J usage is TRBJ2-5; D might be TRBD1 or TRBD2, each matching 5 bases. The clonotype originates from a female donor with papillary thyroid cancer or a benign thyroid nodule (not recorded which). Some clones in this sample may be carry-over from other donors' samples. The sequenced sample consisted of blood. CDR3 bases: TGTGCCAGCAGCTCCCTACCCCAGAGGGGAGAGACCCAGTACTTC. Its translation is CASSSLPQRGETQYF.